The 32 T cell receptor beta chains in this list originate from one sample, sequenced in a study of blood T cell repertoires in COVID-19. The protocol was immunoSEQ multiplex PCR, while the TCRdb copy is restricted to in-frame clones and leaves out a portion. The table has a few hundred thousand clones, around 85% seen once. The source material was PBMCs or T cells enriched from blood (not recorded which). All receptors derive from a woman aged 55-70 years who had recovered from COVID-19.

CDR3 bases: TGTGCCAGCAGTTACGCGGGGGGGGACACTGAAGCTTTCTTT. Translating it yields CASSYAGGDTEAFF. The chain combines TRBV6-5 with TRBJ1-1; D may be TRBD1 (5 bases). In germline, CDR1 is MNHEY, CDR2 SVGAGI. Trimming removed 2 bases at V and 3 bases at J, with 10 bases between. The CDR3 extends over 14 amino acids.

The gene calls are TRBV18 and TRBJ1-2; weak D call: TRBD1 (5 bases). The CDR3 contains 14 residues. Between the trimmed V and J ends, which lost 2 bases and 2 bases, there was a span of 9 bases. Germline-derived CDR1 and CDR2 are KGHSH and LQKENI. The CDR3 DNA sequence: TGTGCCAGCTCACCAGCGGGGGTCAACTATGGCTACACCTTC. Protein: CASSPAGVNYGYTF. Based on the CDR3 plus reference TRBV18 and TRBJ1-2, the full variable domain is NAGVMQNPRHLVRRRGQEARLRCSPMKGHSHVYWYRQLPEEGLKFMVYLQKENIIDESGMPKERFSAEFPKEGPSILRIQQVVRGDSAAYFCASSPAGVNYGYTFGSGTRLTVV.

The V call is TRBV11-2, the J call TRBJ2-1; 9 bases map to TRBD1. The junction had 10 bases not matched to a gene; V was cut back by 5 bases and J by 5 bases. The CDR3 has 16 residues. Germline assignment: CDR1 SGHAT and CDR2 FQNNGV. The CDR3 DNA follows: TGTGCCAGCAGCGCCCGGGACAGGGTCCACAACAATGAGCAGTTCTTC. Translating it yields CASSARDRVHNNEQFF.

About this clone: The sample contains more than one DNA sequence encoding this CDR3. This chain uses TRBV7-6 with TRBJ1-1; D ambiguous. Deletions cut 0 bases from V and 4 bases from J, with 6 bases between. CDR1 is SGHVS, CDR2 FNYEAQ, per germline. The CDR3 contains 13 residues. DNA for the CDR3: TGTGCCAGCAGCTTAGCTCGGGGCACTGAAGCTTTCTTT. It codes for CASSLARGTEAFF.

The V and J genes are TRBV24-1 and TRBJ1-3, with TRBD1 matching 7 bases. Germline V lookup: CDR1 KGHDR, CDR2 SFDVKD. V lost 9 bases, J lost 0 bases, and 4 bases stayed unmatched. This CDR3 spans 14 amino acids. The CDR3 nucleotides read TGTGCCACCCAAGGGGGCCCCTCTGGAAACACCATATATTTT. This translates into CATQGGPSGNTIYF.

The J gene is TRBJ2-2, the V gene TRBV11-3, with D uncertain. The V end was cut by 6 bases, the J end by 4 bases, with 15 bases between. The CDR3 covers 15 residues. Per the germline V gene, CDR1 is SGHNT and CDR2 is YENEEA. The chain's CDR3 is CASSLGISGTGELFF. CDR3 nucleotides: TGTGCCAGCAGTCTAGGAATTTCGGGCACCGGGGAGCTGTTTTTT.

The genes are TRBV18 and TRBJ2-1; the D gene is possibly TRBD1 (5 bases). With 6 bases removed from V and 8 bases from J, the gap between germline ends came to 20 bases. The CDR3 runs to 15 residues. The germline V gene encodes CDR1 KGHSH and CDR2 LQKENI. CDR3 DNA: TGTGCCAGCTCCCAAAGGGGAATCCAGTATGATGAGCAGTTCTTC. Its protein is CASSQRGIQYDEQFF.

The chain carries TRBV11-3 and TRBJ1-2; D is perhaps TRBD1 (6 bases). This CDR3 has 15 amino acids. V dropped 5 bases and J dropped 0 bases, with 13 bases sitting between them. CDR1 SGHNT and CDR2 YENEEA come from the germline V gene. The CDR3 sequence: CASSHQDSSNYGYTF. CDR3 bases: TGTGCCAGCAGCCACCAGGACAGTTCTAACTATGGCTACACCTTC.

The chain joins TRBV11-2 to TRBJ2-6, with D unclear. This CDR3 contains 16 residues. The V gene's germline CDR1 is SGHAT and CDR2 FQNNGV. The germline V and J ends were trimmed by 2 bases and 0 bases, with 8 bases remaining between them. CDR3 in DNA: TGTGCCAGCAGCTTATCTCGTAACTCTGGGGCCAACGTCCTGACTTTC. Its translation: CASSLSRNSGANVLTF.

This chain joins TRBV2 and TRBJ2-7; D may be TRBD1 (6 bases). Between the trimmed V and J ends, which lost 8 bases and 7 bases, there was a span of 18 bases. CDR3 length equals 13 residues. Germline-derived CDR1 and CDR2 are SNHLY and FYNNEI. The CDR3 region has the DNA TGTGCCAGCGGCCGAACAGGGCTCCCGGAGCAGTACGTC. Its translation: CASGRTGLPEQYV.

This chain connects TRBV10-2 to TRBJ2-7; 10 nucleotides line up with TRBD2. J was trimmed by 2 bases and V by 3 bases; bases with no gene match: 4. This CDR3 spans 15 amino acids. Germline CDR1 and CDR2: WSHSY and SAAADI. This CDR3 is CASSDPGTSAYEQYV. The CDR3 DNA reads TGCGCCAGCAGTGACCCTGGGACTAGCGCCTACGAGCAGTACGTC.

V is TRBV6-5 and J is TRBJ1-2; 9 nucleotides align to TRBD1. V shed 7 bases and J 8 bases; nucleotides not matched to a gene: 8. Germline V CDR1 and CDR2: MNHEY, SVGAGI. The CDR3 runs to 13 residues. DNA of the CDR3: TGTGCCAGCATCAAACAGGGGGCAAGCGGCTACACCTTC. This codes for CASIKQGASGYTF.

In the case of this clone: Other DNA sequences within the sample encode an identical CDR3. This chain links TRBV5-6 with TRBJ1-1; no firm D call. From germline, CDR1 is SGHDT and CDR2 YYEEEE. The length of the CDR3 is 14 residues. V lost 0 bases and J lost 1, with 7 bases in between. The CDR3 sequence is CASSLGTANTEAFF. The CDR3 DNA is TGTGCCAGCAGCTTGGGAACAGCGAACACTGAAGCTTTCTTT.

This clone was seen only once. This chain joins TRBV5-1 and TRBJ2-2; D gene unclear. Germline V lookup: CDR1 SGHRS, CDR2 YFSETQ. The CDR3 runs 14 residues. Between the trimmed V and J ends, which lost 0 bases and 8 bases, there was a span of 11 bases. CDR3 region: CASSLVAQPGELFF. CDR3 coding DNA: TGCGCCAGCAGCTTGGTAGCCCAACCAGGGGAGCTGTTTTTT.

The gene calls are TRBV10-3 and TRBJ1-2, with 12 bases fitting TRBD1. This CDR3 region has 13 residues. V gave up 7 bases and J gave up 5 bases; unmatched junction bases: 2. The germline CDR1 and CDR2 sequences are ENHRY and SYGVKD. The CDR3 DNA reads TGTGCCATCATGGGACAGGGGGCGTATGGCTACACCTTC. Its translation is CAIMGQGAYGYTF.

The chain joins TRBV4-1 to TRBJ2-1; perhaps TRBD1 as D (5 bases). Per germline, CDR1 MGHRA and CDR2 YSYEKL. The CDR3 is 13 residues long. V shed 5 bases and J shed 8 bases, with 13 bases lying between them. The CDR3 loop reads CASSLQDRDEQFF. In nucleotides, the CDR3 is TGCGCCAGCAGCTTACAGGATAGGGATGAGCAGTTCTTC.

V is TRBV30 and J is TRBJ1-6; D is perhaps TRBD1 (5 bases). The CDR3 is 13 amino acids. The germline gives CDR1 GTSNPN, CDR2 SVGIG (reference sequence). Trimming stripped 2 bases from V and 4 bases from J, with 6 bases between. As DNA, the CDR3 is TGTGCCTGGAGTACAGGTTATAATTCACCCCTCCACTTT. This translates into CAWSTGYNSPLHF.

V and J are TRBV24-1 and TRBJ2-7; 7 nucleotides match TRBD1. There are 13 residues in the CDR3. Losses at the gene ends were 7 bases for V and 1 base for J; bases not matched to a gene: 3. CDR1 and CDR2 from the germline V gene are KGHDR and SFDVKD. The CDR3 DNA reads TGTGCCACCAGCCGGACAGGTTCCTACGAGCAGTACTTC. It codes for CATSRTGSYEQYF.

As to this clone: At one of its ends the junction is not consistent with the germline gene, which may arise from a read error. This sequence joins TRBV7-7 and TRBJ1-1; D gene ambiguous. The CDR3 loop spans 14 amino acids. Germline V CDR1 and CDR2: SSHAT, FNYEAQ (reference sequence). The CDR3 spells CASSLGPEYTEAFF. The CDR3 bases are TGTGCTAGCAGCTTAGGGCCGGAGTACACTGAAGCTTTCTTT.

The chain uses TRBV14 and TRBJ2-7, with D perhaps TRBD1 (5 bases). With 2 bases removed from V and 1 base from J, the gap between germline ends came to 9 bases. The length of the CDR3 is 14 residues. Germline V gene data show CDR1 as SGHDN and CDR2 as FVKESK. CDR3 sequence reads: CASSQLGVSYEQYF. The DNA of the CDR3 is TGTGCCAGCAGCCAATTAGGGGTTTCCTACGAGCAGTACTTC. Full variable domain (outside the CDR3, taken from reference TRBV14 and TRBJ2-7): EAGVTQFPSHSVIEKGQTVTLRCDPISGHDNLYWYRRVMGKEIKFLLHFVKESKQDESGMPNNRFLAERTGGTYSTLKVQPAELEDSGVYFCASSQLGVSYEQYFGPGTRLTVT.

V and J are TRBV4-2 and TRBJ1-5; 8 nucleotides line up with TRBD1. The germline V gene encodes CDR1 LGHNA and CDR2 YNFKEQ. The junction had 4 bases not matched to a gene; V was cut back by 1 base and J by 2 bases. The CDR3 contains 16 residues. CDR3 sequence reads: CASSQGGQVGNQPQHF. CDR3 sequence (DNA): TGTGCCAGCAGCCAAGGGGGACAGGTGGGCAATCAGCCCCAGCATTTT.

This sequence joins TRBV5-1 and TRBJ1-1; D not certain. Germline loops: CDR1 SGHRS, CDR2 YFSETQ. CDR3 length: 14 residues. Deletions cut 3 bases from V and 6 bases from J, with 15 bases between. This chain's CDR3 is CASSWRGSEPEAFF. CDR3 nucleotides: TGCGCCAGCAGCTGGAGAGGGTCGGAGCCTGAAGCTTTCTTT.

The chain combines TRBV12-3 or TRBV12-4 with TRBJ1-4; D unresolved. Trimming removed 6 bases from V and 7 bases from J, with 12 bases in between. This CDR3 region has 13 residues. CDR3 sequence (DNA): TGTGCCAGCAGGGAGAGGCGGGCTGAAAAACTGTTTTTT. Encoded protein: CASRERRAEKLFF.

The CDR3 DNA reads TGTGCTAGTGGTTTTAACAGGCCCTCTGGAAACACCATATATTTT. It codes for CASGFNRPSGNTIYF. J is TRBJ1-3 and V is TRBV12-5, with D tentatively TRBD1 (5 bases). This CDR3 has 15 residues. With 3 bases removed from V and 0 bases from J, the gap between germline ends came to 9 bases. Germline CDR1 and CDR2: LGHNT and FRNRAP. Full variable domain (missing parts from reference TRBV12-5 and TRBJ1-3): DARVTQTPRHKVTEMGQEVTMRCQPILGHNTVFWYRQTMMQGLELLAYFRNRAPLDDSGMPKDRFSAEMPDATLATLKIQPSEPRDSAVYFCASGFNRPSGNTIYFGEGSWLTVV.

The rearrangement links TRBV3-1 (or the pseudogene TRBV3-2) to TRBJ2-6, with D possibly matching TRBD1 (5 bases). CDR1 is LGHDT, CDR2 YNNKEL, per germline (reference sequence). The V and J ends lost 1 base and 7 bases respectively, with 8 bases between them. The CDR3 loop spans 14 amino acids. This chain's CDR3 is CASSQGGPANVLTF. The DNA for the CDR3 is TGTGCCAGCAGCCAAGGGGGCCCAGCCAACGTCCTGACTTTC.

The chain combines TRBV27 with TRBJ1-2, with D perhaps matching TRBD1 (6 bases). V dropped 5 bases and J dropped 8 bases, with 15 bases sitting between them. The CDR3 runs to 13 residues. Germline lookup yields CDR1 MNHEY and CDR2 SMNVEV (reference sequence). CDR3 in DNA: TGTGCCAGCAGTACAGGGATGGAGTGGGGCTACACCTTC. It specifies CASSTGMEWGYTF.

The chain joins TRBV7-8 to TRBJ2-4; TRBD1 aligns across 10 bases. The CDR3 is 17 residues long. V dropped 8 bases and J dropped 0; count of bases not matched to a gene: 10. The germline V gene encodes CDR1 SGHVS and CDR2 FQNEAQ. The CDR3 bases are TGTGCCAGCGTCGGACAGGGGGGAGATATAGCCAAAAACATTCAGTACTTC. Protein: CASVGQGGDIAKNIQYF.

CDR3 loop: CASSSRRTGGTYEQYF. The CDR3 DNA reads TGTGCCAGCAGCTCAAGACGGACAGGGGGGACCTACGAGCAGTACTTC. This chain joins TRBV5-6 and TRBJ2-7; 10 bases match TRBD1. The ends lost 3 bases at V and 2 bases at J; junction bases unmatched: 8. There are 16 residues in the CDR3. The V gene's germline CDR1 is SGHDT and CDR2 YYEEEE.

The J gene is TRBJ1-2, the V gene TRBV30; tentatively, D is TRBD1 (5 bases). This CDR3 contains 14 residues. Germline V gene sequence: CDR1 GTSNPN, CDR2 SVGIG (reference sequence). Trimming removed 0 bases at V and 8 bases at J, with 16 bases between. CDR3 sequence reads: CAWSVQFRVGGYTF. The CDR3 DNA follows: TGTGCCTGGAGTGTACAGTTCAGGGTGGGGGGCTACACCTTC.

Concerning this clone: Within the sample, other DNA sequences also encode this same CDR3. The chain carries TRBV3-1 (or the pseudogene TRBV3-2) and TRBJ1-5; no clear D gene. The CDR3 length is 13 residues. Germline V gene data show CDR1 as LGHDT and CDR2 as YNNKEL (reference sequence). V gave up 3 bases and J gave up 7 bases, with 10 bases separating them. DNA of the CDR3: TGTGCCAGCAGCCAGTCGGGGAACCAGCCCCAGCATTTT. It is translated as CASSQSGNQPQHF.

CDR3 DNA: TGTGCCAGCAGCTGGGGCCGCGAGCTAGCGGGGTACACCGGGGAGCTGTTTTTT. Translation gives CASSWGRELAGYTGELFF. The rearrangement joins TRBV9 to TRBJ2-2; 9 bases fit TRBD2. The J segment lost 3 bases and the V segment lost 4 bases, leaving 13 bases of the junction unmatched. The CDR3 runs 18 residues. Germline CDR1 reads SGDLS; CDR2 reads YYNGEE.

V is TRBV19 and J is TRBJ2-6, with D possibly being TRBD1 (6 bases). V shed 5 bases and J shed 13 bases, with 18 bases lying between them. The germline gives CDR1 LNHDA, CDR2 SQIVND (reference sequence). The CDR3 runs to 14 residues. CDR3 region: CASSPRDIFRVLTF. In nucleotides, the CDR3 is TGTGCCAGTAGTCCTCGGGACATATTTCGGGTCCTGACTTTC.